The 23 T cell receptor beta chains reported below all come from one sample, sequenced in a study of T cells in Graves' hyperthyroidism and ophthalmopathy. Amplified TCR beta CDR3 regions came from RNA transcripts. A first-round RT-PCR of the TCR CDR3 used the HTBI primer set. TCRdb independently ran MiXCR on the multiplex PCR reads; one entry per CDR3 protein. The profile shows a few hundred thousand distinct CDR3 sequences, around 20% of them singletons. Sequencing was performed on blood. The receptor source for this set is a man between 18 and 35 years old with Graves' ophthalmopathy.

The sample holds many counts of this clonotype. This chain uses TRBV7-2 with TRBJ2-1; weak D call: TRBD2 (6 bases). Germline V gene lookup returns CDR1 SGHTA and CDR2 FQGNSA. V lost 3 bases to trimming and J lost 10 bases, with 7 bases between them. This CDR3 is built from 11 residues. The CDR3 sequence is CASSFGGEQFF. The CDR3 coding sequence is TGTGCCAGCAGCTTTGGAGGGGAGCAGTTCTTC.

This clonotype was recorded many times. The chain is built from TRBV3-1 and TRBJ1-1; the D is unclear. Germline CDR1 LGHDT, CDR2 YNNKEL (reference sequence). Between the trimmed V and J ends, which lost 0 bases and 5 bases, there was a span of 10 bases. The CDR3 loop spans 14 amino acids. As DNA, the CDR3 is TGTGCCAGCAGCCAAGATGTGACACTAACTGAAGCTTTCTTT. Protein: CASSQDVTLTEAFF.

This clonotype was found a few times. The chain recombines TRBV24-1 with TRBJ2-3, with a possible D match to TRBD2 (6 bases). Trimming stripped 9 bases from V and 7 bases from J, with 13 bases between. Germline V gene data show CDR1 as KGHDR and CDR2 as SFDVKD. The CDR3 loop spans 12 amino acids. CDR3 loop: CATSRDFYTQYF. The DNA of the CDR3 is TGTGCCACCTCCCGGGACTTCTATACGCAGTATTTT.

This clonotype was counted at least ten times. The gene calls are TRBV27 and TRBJ1-1; 11 bases align to TRBD1. This CDR3 region has 15 residues. Germline V gene sequence: CDR1 MNHEY, CDR2 SMNVEV (reference sequence). Germline trimming cut 6 bases from V and 5 bases from J; bases unmatched to any gene: 8. CDR3 residues: CASRTDGTGGTEAFF. In DNA form, the CDR3 reads TGTGCCAGCAGGACGGATGGGACAGGGGGTACTGAAGCTTTCTTT.

This clonotype was seen ten or more times. This chain uses TRBV5-1 with TRBJ2-3, with D uncertain. Germline assignment: CDR1 SGHRS and CDR2 YFSETQ. The CDR3 has 14 amino acids. V was cut by 5 bases and J by 2 bases, with 12 bases left in between. The CDR3 bases are TGCGCCAGCAGAGTCGCCGACTCCACAGATACGCAGTATTTT. Its translation is CASRVADSTDTQYF. Looking up the rest from reference TRBV5-1 and TRBJ2-3 gives the full variable domain: KAGVTQTPRYLIKTRGQQVTLSCSPISGHRSVSWYQQTPGQGLQFLFEYFSETQRNKGNFPGRFSGRQFSNSRSEMNVSTLELGDSALYLCASRVADSTDTQYFGPGTRLTVL.

This clonotype was observed at least ten times. The chain is built from TRBV20-1 and TRBJ1-1; D is perhaps TRBD1 (5 bases). CDR1 is DFQATT and CDR2 is SNEGSKA in the germline V gene (reference sequence). Deletions cut 5 bases from V and 4 bases from J, with 17 bases between. This CDR3 is 14 amino acids long. The CDR3 nucleotides read TGCAGTGCTGGCTCGGCAGGGAAGAGCACTGAAGCTTTCTTT. Amino acids: CSAGSAGKSTEAFF.

In its sample, this clonotype was seen many times. This rearrangement joins TRBV7-8 to TRBJ1-6; 7 positions agree with TRBD1. V trimming: 5 bases; J trimming: 7 bases; junction bases outside the gene matches: 11. Germline CDR1 SGHVS, CDR2 FQNEAQ. The CDR3 has 16 amino acids. CDR3 DNA: TGTGCCAGCAGCCCAGCAGGGGGTACGGGGAATTCACCCCTCCACTTT. Translation gives CASSPAGGTGNSPLHF.

This clonotype has at least ten counts. The chain recombines TRBV13 with TRBJ2-3; D not resolved. CDR3 length: 17 residues. Trimming took 5 bases from V and 3 from J, leaving 21 bases between them. Germline V gene data show CDR1 as PRHDT and CDR2 as FYEKMQ (reference sequence). CDR3 DNA: TGTGCCAGCAGCGCAGGATTATCTAGACTCCAAACAGATACGCAGTATTTT. Amino acids: CASSAGLSRLQTDTQYF.

The CDR3 reads CASSTGLASTDTQYF. In DNA, the CDR3 is TGCGCCAGCAGCACCGGACTAGCGAGCACAGATACGCAGTATTTT. V usage is TRBV5-1 and J usage is TRBJ2-3; 9 bases are a match to TRBD2. The CDR3 length is 15 residues. Looked up from germline, CDR1 is SGHRS and CDR2 is YFSETQ. V gave up 4 bases and J gave up 0 bases; unmatched junction bases: 3.

In its sample, this clonotype was seen a few times. The gene calls are TRBV5-6 and TRBJ1-2; a weak D match, TRBD1 (5 bases). Trimming left V 2 bases short and J 0 bases short, with 14 bases between. Germline values: CDR1 SGHDT, CDR2 YYEEEE. This CDR3 contains 16 residues. CDR3 residues: CASSFRGAGANYGYTF. CDR3 nucleotide sequence: TGTGCCAGCAGCTTCAGAGGGGCCGGCGCTAACTATGGCTACACCTTC. Complete variable domain (other parts from reference TRBV5-6 and TRBJ1-2): DAGVTQSPTHLIKTRGQQVTLRCSPKSGHDTVSWYQQALGQGPQFIFQYYEEEERQRGNFPDRFSGHQFPNYSSELNVNALLLGDSALYLCASSFRGAGANYGYTFGSGTRLTVV.

The chain is built from TRBV19 and TRBJ2-2; D remains ambiguous. This CDR3 is 15 amino acids long. V shed 7 bases and J shed 1 base, with 13 bases lying between them. The germline CDR1 and CDR2 sequences are LNHDA and SQIVND (reference sequence). The CDR3 spells CASKVRTMNTGELFF. CDR3 in DNA: TGTGCCAGTAAAGTCCGGACGATGAACACCGGGGAGCTGTTTTTT.

The chain is built from TRBV6-1 and TRBJ2-5; tentative D call: TRBD2 (5 bases). The V and J ends lost 8 bases and 5 bases respectively, with 15 bases between them. Germline V gene data show CDR1 as MNHNS and CDR2 as SASEGT. CDR3 size: 13 residues. CDR3 sequence (DNA): TGTGCCAGCGCGCTGGCAGGCGGGGAGACCCAGTACTTC. Protein product: CASALAGGETQYF.

This clonotype was detected only a few times. The rearrangement links TRBV18 to TRBJ1-6; maybe TRBD1 (5 bases). The V end was cut by 4 bases, the J end by 5 bases, with 12 bases between. Germline values: CDR1 KGHSH, CDR2 LQKENI. CDR3 length equals 15 residues. CDR3 DNA: TGTGCCAGCTCACAGGCACCAGGGAATAATTCACCCCTCCACTTT. Protein sequence: CASSQAPGNNSPLHF. Full variable domain (remainder filled in from reference TRBV18 and TRBJ1-6): NAGVMQNPRHLVRRRGQEARLRCSPMKGHSHVYWYRQLPEEGLKFMVYLQKENIIDESGMPKERFSAEFPKEGPSILRIQQVVRGDSAAYFCASSQAPGNNSPLHFGNGTRLTVT.

The rearrangement uses TRBV9 and TRBJ2-1; D not resolved. This CDR3 is 13 amino acids long. From germline, CDR1 is SGDLS and CDR2 YYNGEE. The V end was cut by 0 bases, the J end by 7 bases, with 8 bases between. The CDR3 DNA reads as TGTGCCAGCAGCGTAGTTGCGGCAAATGAGCAGTTCTTC. Its protein is CASSVVAANEQFF. The variable domain in full, completed from reference TRBV9 and TRBJ2-1, reads DSGVTQTPKHLITATGQRVTLRCSPRSGDLSVYWYQQSLDQGLQFLIQYYNGEERAKGNILERFSAQQFPDLHSELNLSSLELGDSALYFCASSVVAANEQFFGPGTRLTVL.

This sequence joins TRBV10-2 and TRBJ1-5; D might be TRBD1 (5 bases). The germline V gene has CDR1 WSHSY and CDR2 SAAADI. Trimming pared 4 bases from V and 7 bases from J, leaving 11 bases between. This CDR3 region has 13 residues. The CDR3 DNA reads as TGCGCCAGCAGTGGGGGGGTGGAGCAGCCCCAGCATTTT. It yields the protein CASSGGVEQPQHF.

This clonotype occurred many times. V gene TRBV27 combines with J gene TRBJ2-5; 7 bases line up with TRBD1. V was clipped by 4 bases and J by 5 bases; unmatched bases: 7. Germline-derived CDR1 and CDR2 are MNHEY and SMNVEV (reference sequence). CDR3 length: 14 amino acids. CDR3 sequence reads: CASSYRDRVETQYF. DNA of the CDR3: TGTGCCAGCAGTTACCGAGACAGGGTGGAGACCCAGTACTTC.

This clonotype was seen many times. At one boundary the junction diverges from the germline segment, which might be a read error. The rearrangement links TRBV7-9 to TRBJ2-5; D is ambiguous. The germline V gene encodes CDR1 SEHNR and CDR2 FQNEAQ (reference sequence). This CDR3 has 13 amino acids. The CDR3 here is CASSYSYQETQYF. The CDR3 nucleotides read TGTGCCAGCAGCTACTCTTACCAGGAGACCCAGTACTTC.

V is TRBV7-2 and J is TRBJ2-2; D may be TRBD2 (5 bases). CDR1 and CDR2 from the germline V gene are SGHTA and FQGNSA. Trimming shortened V by 3 bases and J by 5 bases, and 13 bases separated the two germline ends. The CDR3 totals 15 residues. CDR3 protein: CASSFSPTGTGELFF. As DNA, the CDR3 is TGTGCCAGCAGCTTTTCCCCGACGGGGACCGGGGAGCTGTTTTTT.

This clonotype was counted at least ten times. This chain joins TRBV12-5 and TRBJ1-1, with a possible D match to TRBD1 (5 bases). Germline assignment: CDR1 LGHNT and CDR2 FRNRAP. Trimming cost V 6 bases and J 0 bases, with 8 bases left between them. The CDR3 consists of 13 residues. CDR3 residues: CASGRQMNTEAFF. The CDR3 DNA follows: TGTGCTAGTGGCAGACAGATGAACACTGAAGCTTTCTTT.

This clonotype was counted once. The chain links TRBV6-1 to TRBJ2-2; unclear D gene. The germline V gene encodes CDR1 MNHNS and CDR2 SASEGT. Trimming shortened V by 7 bases and J by 4 bases, and 7 bases separated the two germline ends. The CDR3 is 12 residues long. CDR3 residues: CASNSATGELFF. The CDR3 DNA reads TGTGCCAGCAACTCGGCCACCGGGGAGCTGTTTTTT.

This clonotype was counted ten times or more. The gene calls are TRBV24-1 and TRBJ2-3; no firm D call. There are 15 residues in the CDR3. The germline V and J ends were trimmed by 1 base and 1 base, with 8 bases remaining between them. The V gene's germline CDR1 is KGHDR and CDR2 SFDVKD. CDR3: CATSDLATRTDTQYF. Written as DNA, the CDR3 is TGTGCCACCAGTGATTTAGCTACTCGCACAGATACGCAGTATTTT.

This clonotype was detected ten times or more. The V call is TRBV7-8, the J call TRBJ2-7; possibly TRBD2 for D (5 bases). V was clipped by 0 bases and J by 3 bases, with 9 bases between them. This CDR3 has 14 residues. CDR1 SGHVS and CDR2 FQNEAQ come from the germline V gene. The CDR3 nucleotides read TGTGCCAGCAGCTTAGCGCGGGCCGACTACGAGCAGTACTTC. Translating it yields CASSLARADYEQYF.

The V gene is TRBV7-6, the J gene TRBJ2-5; possibly TRBD2 for D (5 bases). There are 14 residues in the CDR3. CDR1 is SGHVS and CDR2 is FNYEAQ in the germline V gene. The V end was cut by 1 base, the J end by 4 bases, with 10 bases between. Here the CDR3 DNA reads TGTGCCAGCAGCTTAGAGGTGGCGGGAGAGACCCAGTACTTC. Its protein product is CASSLEVAGETQYF.